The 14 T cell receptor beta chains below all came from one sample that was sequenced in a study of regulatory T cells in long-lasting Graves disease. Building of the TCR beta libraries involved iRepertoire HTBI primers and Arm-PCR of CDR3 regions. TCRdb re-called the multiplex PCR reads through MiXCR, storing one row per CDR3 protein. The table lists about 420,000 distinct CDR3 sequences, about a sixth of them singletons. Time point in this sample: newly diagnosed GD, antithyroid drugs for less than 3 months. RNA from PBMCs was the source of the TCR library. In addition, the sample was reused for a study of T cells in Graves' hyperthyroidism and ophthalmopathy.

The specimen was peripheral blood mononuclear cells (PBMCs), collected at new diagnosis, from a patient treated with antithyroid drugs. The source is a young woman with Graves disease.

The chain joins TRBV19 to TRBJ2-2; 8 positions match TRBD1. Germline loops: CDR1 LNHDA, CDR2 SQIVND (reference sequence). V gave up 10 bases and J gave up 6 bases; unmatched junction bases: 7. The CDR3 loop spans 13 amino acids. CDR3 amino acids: CATQDREAGELFF. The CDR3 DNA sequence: TGTGCCACCCAGGACAGGGAAGCCGGGGAGCTGTTTTTT. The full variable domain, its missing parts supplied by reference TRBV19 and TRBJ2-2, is DGGITQSPKYLFRKEGQNVTLSCEQNLNHDAMYWYRQDPGQGLRLIYYSQIVNDFQKGDIAEGYSVSREKKESFPLTVTSAQKNPTAFYLCATQDREAGELFFGEGSRLTVL.

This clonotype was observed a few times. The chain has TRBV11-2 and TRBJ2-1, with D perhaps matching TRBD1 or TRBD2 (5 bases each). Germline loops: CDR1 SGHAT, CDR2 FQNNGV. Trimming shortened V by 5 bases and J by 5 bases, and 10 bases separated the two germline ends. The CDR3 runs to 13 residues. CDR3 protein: CASSGTTHNEQFF. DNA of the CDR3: TGTGCCAGCAGCGGGACCACCCACAATGAGCAGTTCTTC.

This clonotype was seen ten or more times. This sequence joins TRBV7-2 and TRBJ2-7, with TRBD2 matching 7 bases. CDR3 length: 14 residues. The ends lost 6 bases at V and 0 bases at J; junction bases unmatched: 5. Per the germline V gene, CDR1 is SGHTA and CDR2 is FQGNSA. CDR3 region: CASRPGLSSYEQYF. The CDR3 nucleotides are TGTGCCAGCAGACCGGGACTAAGCTCCTACGAGCAGTACTTC.

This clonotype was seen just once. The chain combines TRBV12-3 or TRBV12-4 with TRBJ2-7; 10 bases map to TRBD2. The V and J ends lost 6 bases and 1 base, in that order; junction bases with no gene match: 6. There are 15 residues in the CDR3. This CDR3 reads CASSPTSGKSYEQYF. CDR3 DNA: TGTGCCAGCAGCCCCACTAGCGGGAAATCCTACGAGCAGTACTTC.

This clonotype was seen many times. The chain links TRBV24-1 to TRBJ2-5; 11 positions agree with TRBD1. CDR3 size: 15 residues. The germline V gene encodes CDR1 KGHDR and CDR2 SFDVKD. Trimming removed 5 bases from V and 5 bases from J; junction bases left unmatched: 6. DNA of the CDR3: TGTGCCACCAGTGGGACAGGGGGCGCCTTGGAGACCCAGTACTTC. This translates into CATSGTGGALETQYF.

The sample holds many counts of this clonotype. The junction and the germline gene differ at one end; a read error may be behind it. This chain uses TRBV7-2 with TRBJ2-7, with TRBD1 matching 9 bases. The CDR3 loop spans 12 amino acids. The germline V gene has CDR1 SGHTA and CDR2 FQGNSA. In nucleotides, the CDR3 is TGTGTCAGCAGCTCTACAGGGGGCAGGCAGTACTTC. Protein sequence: CVSSSTGGRQYF.

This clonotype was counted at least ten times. CDR3 protein: CASSPIRRGLAGVYEQYF. DNA for the CDR3: TGTGCCAGCAGCCCGATCCGACGTGGACTAGCGGGAGTCTACGAGCAGTACTTC. The rearrangement uses TRBV11-2 and TRBJ2-7; 13 nucleotides line up with TRBD2. CDR1 is SGHAT, CDR2 FQNNGV, per germline. The V and J ends lost 5 bases and 3 bases, in that order; junction bases with no gene match: 13. The CDR3 sequence is 18 residues long.

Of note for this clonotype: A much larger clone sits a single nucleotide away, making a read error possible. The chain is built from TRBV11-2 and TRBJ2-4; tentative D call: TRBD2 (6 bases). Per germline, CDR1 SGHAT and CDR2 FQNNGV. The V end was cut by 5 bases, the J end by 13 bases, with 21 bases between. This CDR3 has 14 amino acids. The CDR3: CASSTTDYPYEQYF. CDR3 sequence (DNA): TGTGCCAGCAGCACAACGGACTATCCCTATGAGCAGTACTTC.

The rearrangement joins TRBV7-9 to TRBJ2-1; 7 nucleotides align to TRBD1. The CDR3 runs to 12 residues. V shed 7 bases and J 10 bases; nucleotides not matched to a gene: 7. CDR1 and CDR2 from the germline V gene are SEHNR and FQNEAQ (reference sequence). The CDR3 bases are TGTGCCAGCACGGGACAGCGAAGCGAGCAGTTCTTC. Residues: CASTGQRSEQFF.

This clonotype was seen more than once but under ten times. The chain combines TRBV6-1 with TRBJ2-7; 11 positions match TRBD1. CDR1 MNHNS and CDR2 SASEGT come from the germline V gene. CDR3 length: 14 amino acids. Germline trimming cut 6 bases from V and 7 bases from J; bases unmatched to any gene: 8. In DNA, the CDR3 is TGTGCCAGCAGCCGAGGACAGGGGGCTTGGGAGCAGTACTTC. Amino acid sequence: CASSRGQGAWEQYF.

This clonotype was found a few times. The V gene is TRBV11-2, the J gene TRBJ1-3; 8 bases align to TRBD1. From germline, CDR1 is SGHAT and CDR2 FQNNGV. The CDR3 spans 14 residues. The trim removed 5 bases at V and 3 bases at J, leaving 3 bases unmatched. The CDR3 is CASSKGTGGNTIYF. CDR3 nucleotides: TGTGCCAGCAGCAAAGGGACAGGTGGAAACACCATATATTTT.

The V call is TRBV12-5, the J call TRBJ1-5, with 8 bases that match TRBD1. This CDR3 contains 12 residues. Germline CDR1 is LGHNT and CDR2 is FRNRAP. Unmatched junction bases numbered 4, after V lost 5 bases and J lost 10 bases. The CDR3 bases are TGTGCTAGTGGTCCAGACAGGGGTCCCCAGCATTTT. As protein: CASGPDRGPQHF.

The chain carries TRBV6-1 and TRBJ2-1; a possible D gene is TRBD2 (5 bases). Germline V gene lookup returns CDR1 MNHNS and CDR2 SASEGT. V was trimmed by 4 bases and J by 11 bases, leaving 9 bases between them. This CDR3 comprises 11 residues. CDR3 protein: CASSARDKQFF. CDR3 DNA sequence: TGTGCCAGCAGTGCGAGGGATAAGCAGTTCTTC.

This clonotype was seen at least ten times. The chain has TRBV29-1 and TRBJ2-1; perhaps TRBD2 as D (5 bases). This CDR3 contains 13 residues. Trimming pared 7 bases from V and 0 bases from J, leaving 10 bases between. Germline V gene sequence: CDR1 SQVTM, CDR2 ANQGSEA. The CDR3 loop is CSAGLSSYNEQFF. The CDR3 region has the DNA TGCAGCGCCGGACTCAGCTCCTACAATGAGCAGTTCTTC.